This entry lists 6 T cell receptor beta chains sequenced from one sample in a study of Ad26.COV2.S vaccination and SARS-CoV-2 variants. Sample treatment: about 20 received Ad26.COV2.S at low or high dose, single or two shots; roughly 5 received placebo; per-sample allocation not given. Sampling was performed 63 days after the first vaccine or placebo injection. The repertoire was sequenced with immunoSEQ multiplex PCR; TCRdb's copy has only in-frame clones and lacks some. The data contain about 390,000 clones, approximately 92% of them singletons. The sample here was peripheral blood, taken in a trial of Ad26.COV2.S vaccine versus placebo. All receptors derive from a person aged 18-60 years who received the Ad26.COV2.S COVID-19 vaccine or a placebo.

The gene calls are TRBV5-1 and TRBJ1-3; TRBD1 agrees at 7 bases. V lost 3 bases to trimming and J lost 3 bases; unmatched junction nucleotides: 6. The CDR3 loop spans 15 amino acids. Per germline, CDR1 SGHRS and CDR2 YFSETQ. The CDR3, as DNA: TGCGCCAGCAGCTCGGGACAGTCTTATGGAAACACCATATATTTT. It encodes CASSSGQSYGNTIYF.

CDR3 nucleotides: TGTGCCAGCAGCTTGACAGGTGACCCTGAAGCTTTCTTT. Its translation: CASSLTGDPEAFF. The genes are TRBV5-6 and TRBJ1-1; tentative D call: TRBD1 (5 bases). Germline V gene sequence: CDR1 SGHDT, CDR2 YYEEEE. The CDR3 extends over 13 amino acids. The V end lost 1 base, the J end lost 6 bases, and 10 bases lay between the germline ends.

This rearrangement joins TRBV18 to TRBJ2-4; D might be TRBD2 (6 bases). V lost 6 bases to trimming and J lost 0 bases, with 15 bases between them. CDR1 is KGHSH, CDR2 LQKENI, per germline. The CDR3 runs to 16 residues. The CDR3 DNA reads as TGTGCCAGCTCGTCCGGGACTCCGCTAGCCAAAAACATTCAGTACTTC. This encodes CASSSGTPLAKNIQYF.

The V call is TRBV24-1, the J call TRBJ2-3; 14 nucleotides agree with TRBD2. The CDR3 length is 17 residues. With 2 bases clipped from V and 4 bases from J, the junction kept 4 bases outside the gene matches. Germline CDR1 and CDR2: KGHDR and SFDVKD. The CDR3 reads CATSDSGLAGGPDTQYF. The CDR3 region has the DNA TGTGCCACCAGTGATTCAGGACTAGCGGGGGGCCCAGATACGCAGTATTTT.

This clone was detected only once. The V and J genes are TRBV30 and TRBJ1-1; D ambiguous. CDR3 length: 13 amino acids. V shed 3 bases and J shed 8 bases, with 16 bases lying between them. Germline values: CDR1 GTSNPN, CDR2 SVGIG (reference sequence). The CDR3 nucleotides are TGTGCCTGGAGGTCTGACGATATAAGCGAAGCTTTCTTT. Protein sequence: CAWRSDDISEAFF.

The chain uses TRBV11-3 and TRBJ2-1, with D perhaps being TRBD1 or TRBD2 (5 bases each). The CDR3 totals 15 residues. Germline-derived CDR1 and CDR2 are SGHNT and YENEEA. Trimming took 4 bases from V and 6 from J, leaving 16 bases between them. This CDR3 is CASSYGNRGVNEQFF. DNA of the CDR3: TGTGCCAGCAGCTACGGCAATAGAGGGGTCAATGAGCAGTTCTTC.